These 7 T cell receptor beta chains came from one sample sequenced in a study of T-cell reconstitution after alpha-beta-depleted transplantation in children. The authors prepared the TCRbeta library with unique molecular identifiers. TCRdb independently ran MiXCR on the PCR reads; one entry per CDR3 protein. The top ten hold approximately 5% of the sample, which has some 830,000 distinct CDR3 sequences, about 16% seen once. The specimen was PBMCs, mostly from graft donor cells, collected 360 days after TCRalphabeta/CD19-depleted stem cell transplant. The receptors were sampled from a male patient aged 10-17 years who had a stem cell transplant for acute lymphoblastic leukemia, so the T cells may come from the graft donor.

The chain combines TRBV7-2 with TRBJ2-7; 14 nucleotides line up with TRBD2. Looked up from germline, CDR1 is SGHTA and CDR2 is FQGNSA. With 2 bases clipped from V and 4 bases from J, the junction kept 4 bases outside the gene matches. The CDR3 has 16 amino acids. CDR3 nucleotide sequence: TGTGCCAGCAGCTTATGGGGACTAGCGGGAGCATACGAGCAGTACTTC. Protein sequence: CASSLWGLAGAYEQYF. Full variable domain (rest looked up from reference TRBV7-2 and TRBJ2-7): GAGVSQSPSNKVTEKGKDVELRCDPISGHTALYWYRQSLGQGLEFLIYFQGNSAPDKSGLPSDRFSAERTGGSVSTLTIQRTQQEDSAVYLCASSLWGLAGAYEQYFGPGTRLTVT.

Of note for this clonotype: At one of its ends the junction is not consistent with the germline gene, which may arise from a read error. The chain uses TRBV7-9 and TRBJ2-4; no reliable D call. This CDR3 is 9 amino acids long. Per germline, CDR1 SEHNR and CDR2 FQNEAQ (reference sequence). The CDR3 nucleotides read TGTGCCAGCAGCTCGATGACTGGGTTC. This encodes CASSSMTGF. Supplemented by reference TRBV7-9 and TRBJ2-4, the full variable domain reads DTGVSQNPRHKITKRGQNVTFRCDPISEHNRLYWYRQTLGQGPEFLTYFQNEAQLEKSRLLSDRFSAERPKGSFSTLEIQRTEQGDSAMYLCASSSMTGFGAGTRLSVL.

This clonotype was detected only a few times. The J gene is TRBJ2-3, the V gene TRBV5-4; 7 bases line up with TRBD1. This CDR3 region has 11 residues. Unmatched junction bases numbered 3, after V lost 0 bases and J lost 14 bases. Germline V lookup: CDR1 SGHNT, CDR2 YYREEE (reference sequence). CDR3 in amino acids: CASSLGDSRYF. The CDR3 DNA reads TGTGCCAGCAGCTTGGGGGACAGTCGGTATTTT.

This clonotype appeared a few times. The CDR3 bases are TGCAGTGCTAGCAGGACAGGGTCGGGAGAGACCCAGTACTTC. Translated: CSASRTGSGETQYF. The chain carries TRBV20-1 and TRBJ2-5, with TRBD1 matching 8 bases. V lost 3 bases and J lost 4; bases outside the gene matches: 7. The CDR3 is 14 amino acids. Germline CDR1 and CDR2: DFQATT and SNEGSKA (reference sequence).

This clonotype was seen repeatedly, ten times or more. This sequence joins TRBV29-1 and TRBJ2-1; D is perhaps TRBD2 (5 bases). Trimming pared 5 bases from V and 5 bases from J, leaving 7 bases between. The CDR3 contains 11 residues. From germline, CDR1 is SQVTM and CDR2 ANQGSEA. The CDR3 here is CSVRADNEQFF. In nucleotides, the CDR3 is TGCAGCGTTCGAGCGGACAATGAGCAGTTCTTC.

The V call is TRBV20-1, the J call TRBJ1-2; possibly TRBD1 for D (6 bases). The CDR3 length is 14 residues. Germline CDR1 and CDR2: DFQATT and SNEGSKA (reference sequence). V lost 2 bases and J 4 bases, leaving 14 bases between the germline ends. The CDR3 DNA reads as TGCAGTGCTAGAAAACAGGGAGTTTCCTATGGCTACACCTTC. This translates into CSARKQGVSYGYTF.

This chain uses TRBV20-1 with TRBJ2-5, with D perhaps being TRBD1 or TRBD2 (5 bases each). Germline V CDR1 and CDR2: DFQATT, SNEGSKA (reference sequence). There are 13 residues in the CDR3. V lost 3 bases and J lost 4, with 12 bases in between. In DNA form, the CDR3 reads TGCAGTGCTAGGAGGGGTGGAGGAGAGACCCAGTACTTC. It is translated as CSARRGGGETQYF.